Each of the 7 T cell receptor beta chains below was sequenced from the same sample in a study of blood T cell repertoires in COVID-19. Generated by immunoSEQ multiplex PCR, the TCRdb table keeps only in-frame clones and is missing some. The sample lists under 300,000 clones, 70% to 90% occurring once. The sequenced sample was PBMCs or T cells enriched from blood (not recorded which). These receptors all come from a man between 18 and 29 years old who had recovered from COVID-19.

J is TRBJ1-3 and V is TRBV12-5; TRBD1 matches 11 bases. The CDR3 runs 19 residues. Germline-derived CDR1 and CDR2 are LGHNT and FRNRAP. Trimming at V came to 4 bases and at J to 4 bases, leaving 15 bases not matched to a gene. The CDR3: CASGSEGSGQGAFGNTIYF. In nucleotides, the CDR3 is TGTGCTAGTGGTTCGGAGGGGTCCGGACAGGGGGCGTTCGGAAACACCATATATTTT. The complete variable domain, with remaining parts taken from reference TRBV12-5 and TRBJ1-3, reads DARVTQTPRHKVTEMGQEVTMRCQPILGHNTVFWYRQTMMQGLELLAYFRNRAPLDDSGMPKDRFSAEMPDATLATLKIQPSEPRDSAVYFCASGSEGSGQGAFGNTIYFGEGSWLTVV.

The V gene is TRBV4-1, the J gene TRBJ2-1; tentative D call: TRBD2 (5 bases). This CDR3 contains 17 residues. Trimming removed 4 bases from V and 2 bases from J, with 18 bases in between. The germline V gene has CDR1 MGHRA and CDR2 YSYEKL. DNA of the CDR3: TGCGCCAGCAGCCCTACTAGGGATCCTGGTCCCTACAATGAGCAGTTCTTC. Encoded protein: CASSPTRDPGPYNEQFF.

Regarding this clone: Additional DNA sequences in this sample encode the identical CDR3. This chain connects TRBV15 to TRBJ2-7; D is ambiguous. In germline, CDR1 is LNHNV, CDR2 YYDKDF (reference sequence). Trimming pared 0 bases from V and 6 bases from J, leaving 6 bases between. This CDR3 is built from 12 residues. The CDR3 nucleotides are TGTGCCACCAGCAGAGATAGTGGCGAGCAGTACTTC. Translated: CATSRDSGEQYF.

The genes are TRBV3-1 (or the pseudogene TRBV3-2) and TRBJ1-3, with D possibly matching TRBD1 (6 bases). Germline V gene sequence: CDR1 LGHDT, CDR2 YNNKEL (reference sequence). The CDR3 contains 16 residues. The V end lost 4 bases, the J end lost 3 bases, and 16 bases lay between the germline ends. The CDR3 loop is CASSPTGQGYGNTIYF. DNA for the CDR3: TGTGCCAGCAGCCCCACCGGTCAGGGGTATGGAAACACCATATATTTT.

CDR3 in DNA: TGTGCCAGCAGTATTTACCGGGACAGGTTCTTTGGCTACACCTTC. It specifies CASSIYRDRFFGYTF. The V call is TRBV5-5, the J call TRBJ1-2; 8 positions match TRBD1. Trimming cost V 5 bases and J 7 bases; bases outside gene matches: 13. CDR3 length equals 15 residues. CDR1 and CDR2 from the germline V gene are SGHKS and YYEKEE (reference sequence).

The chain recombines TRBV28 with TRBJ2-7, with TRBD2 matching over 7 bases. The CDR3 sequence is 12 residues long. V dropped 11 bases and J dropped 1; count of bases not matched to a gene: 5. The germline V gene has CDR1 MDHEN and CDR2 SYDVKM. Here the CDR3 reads CASREGSYEQYF. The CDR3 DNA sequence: TGTGCCTCTAGGGAGGGGTCCTACGAGCAGTACTTC.

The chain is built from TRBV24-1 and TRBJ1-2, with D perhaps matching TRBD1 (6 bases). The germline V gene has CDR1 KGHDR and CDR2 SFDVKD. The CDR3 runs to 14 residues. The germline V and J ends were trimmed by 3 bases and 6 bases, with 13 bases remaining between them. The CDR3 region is CATSDGGGGDGYTF. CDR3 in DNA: TGTGCCACCAGTGATGGTGGGGGGGGCGATGGCTACACCTTC.